The sequence of this T cell receptor (beta chain) was determined in a study of T cell responses to AZD1222 COVID-19 vaccine. Study conclusions and caveats: There were repertoire samples only from the period after the peak T cell response.

On this clone itself: What it binds is not known.

Assay: immunoSEQ multiplex PCR; the TCRdb copy retains only in-frame clones and omits some. The repertoire holds 46,000 or so clones, 60% to 85% seen once, with around 6.6% in the top ten. Germline CDR1 is MGHRA and CDR2 is YSYEKL. V gave up 1 base and J gave up 0 bases; unmatched junction bases: 0. There are 14 residues in the CDR3. The V gene is TRBV4-1, the J gene TRBJ2-7, with TRBD2 identical over 7 bases. Sequencing was performed on peripheral blood, taken on day 0 of AZD1222 vaccination. This sequence originates from an adult in good health. The CDR3 DNA reads as TGCGCCAGCAGCCAAGGGACTAGCTCCTACGAGCAGTACTTC. Protein sequence: CASSQGTSSYEQYF.